Below are 24 T cell receptor beta chains sequenced from a single sample in a study of T cell responses to AZD1222 COVID-19 vaccine. Sequencing was performed with immunoSEQ multiplex PCR; in TCRdb, only in-frame clones are kept and a portion is missing. The sample carries 200,000 to 250,000 clones, roughly 91% recorded once. The starting material was peripheral blood, obtained on day 0 of MenACWY control vaccination. Receptors originate from an adult in good health.

This chain uses TRBV5-6 with TRBJ1-2, with D tentatively TRBD1 (6 bases). Germline CDR1 and CDR2: SGHDT and YYEEEE. The CDR3 loop spans 13 amino acids. V was cut by 1 base and J by 5 bases, with 9 bases left in between. CDR3 sequence reads: CASSLQQGYGYTF. Here the CDR3 DNA reads TGTGCCAGCAGCTTGCAACAGGGTTATGGCTACACCTTC.

The chain employs TRBV19 and TRBJ1-5; D uncertain. V was shortened by 3 bases and J by 4 bases, with 4 bases between the two germline ends. Germline-derived CDR1 and CDR2 are LNHDA and SQIVND (reference sequence). There are 12 residues in the CDR3. CDR3 residues: CASSMMNQPQHF. The CDR3 DNA is TGTGCCAGTAGTATGATGAATCAGCCCCAGCATTTT.

The gene calls are TRBV18 and TRBJ1-1; D is undetermined. The CDR3 is made up of 13 amino acids. V lost 2 bases and J lost 0, with 4 bases in between. Germline lookup yields CDR1 KGHSH and CDR2 LQKENI. CDR3 in DNA: TGTGCCAGCTCACCAGCGATGAACACTGAAGCTTTCTTT. Translation gives CASSPAMNTEAFF.

The genes are TRBV9 and TRBJ1-3; 8 positions agree with TRBD1. This CDR3 spans 16 amino acids. V lost 3 bases to trimming and J lost 4 bases; unmatched junction nucleotides: 9. Germline lookup yields CDR1 SGDLS and CDR2 YYNGEE. CDR3 in amino acids: CASSDGQGYFGNTIYF. CDR3 sequence (DNA): TGTGCCAGCAGCGATGGACAGGGATACTTCGGAAACACCATATATTTT.

The rearrangement links TRBV11-2 to TRBJ2-1; D is uncertain. The germline CDR1 and CDR2 sequences are SGHAT and FQNNGV. This CDR3 has 12 amino acids. V was cut by 4 bases and J by 10 bases, with 11 bases left in between. The CDR3 nucleotides read TGTGCCAGCAGCTCCCGGGTTCGGGAGCAGTTCTTC. Translating it yields CASSSRVREQFF.

This rearrangement joins TRBV27 to TRBJ1-5, with D tentatively TRBD1 (5 bases). Germline V CDR1 and CDR2: MNHEY, SMNVEV (reference sequence). The CDR3 is 15 amino acids. V was cut by 6 bases and J by 3 bases, with 15 bases left in between. The CDR3 DNA follows: TGTGCCAGCAGATCTCGCAGGGCCGACAATCAGCCCCAGCATTTT. Its translation: CASRSRRADNQPQHF.

The V and J genes are TRBV29-1 and TRBJ1-2, with D hard to call. Germline V lookup: CDR1 SQVTM, CDR2 ANQGSEA. The ends were cut back, 2 bases at V and 7 bases at J, with 8 bases in the middle. The CDR3 has 11 residues. The CDR3 coding sequence is TGCAGCGTTGAAATCCTCGGTGGCTACACCTTC. Its protein is CSVEILGGYTF.

This sequence joins TRBV19 and TRBJ2-5; possibly TRBD1 or TRBD2 for D (5 bases each). This CDR3 comprises 15 residues. Between the trimmed V and J ends, which lost 5 bases and 5 bases, there was a span of 18 bases. The germline CDR1 and CDR2 sequences are LNHDA and SQIVND (reference sequence). The CDR3 reads CASSPSRTGPETQYF. Here the CDR3 DNA reads TGTGCCAGTAGTCCAAGTAGGACGGGACCGGAGACCCAGTACTTC.

In the case of this clone: Other DNA sequences in the same sample also yield this CDR3. The rearrangement joins TRBV20-1 to TRBJ1-2; weak D call: TRBD1 (6 bases). V lost 2 bases to trimming and J lost 7 bases, with 8 bases between them. The CDR3 has 11 residues. The germline gives CDR1 DFQATT, CDR2 SNEGSKA (reference sequence). Written as DNA, the CDR3 is TGCAGTGCTAGACCAGGGGCTGGCTACACCTTC. This translates into CSARPGAGYTF.

The genes are TRBV30 and TRBJ2-5, with 12 bases fitting TRBD1. Germline V lookup: CDR1 GTSNPN, CDR2 SVGIG (reference sequence). J gave up 4 bases and V 2 bases, and 5 bases lay outside the gene matches. The CDR3 is made up of 15 amino acids. CDR3 loop: CAWSPGQGAGETQYF. The CDR3 DNA follows: TGTGCCTGGAGTCCGGGACAGGGGGCAGGAGAGACCCAGTACTTC.

The CDR3: CAISEGNTNTEAFF. CDR3 sequence (DNA): TGTGCCATCAGTGAGGGAAACACTAACACTGAAGCTTTCTTT. The V call is TRBV10-3, the J call TRBJ1-1; D not resolved. The CDR3 sequence is 14 residues long. Germline V gene lookup returns CDR1 ENHRY and CDR2 SYGVKD. With 2 bases removed from V and 2 bases from J, the gap between germline ends came to 9 bases.

The CDR3 coding sequence is TGTGCCAGCAGCTTAGTGTTGACAGGACCCTATGGCTACACCTTC. It codes for CASSLVLTGPYGYTF. J is TRBJ1-2 and V is TRBV11-2; D is possibly TRBD1 (6 bases). The V gene's germline CDR1 is SGHAT and CDR2 FQNNGV. The CDR3 contains 15 residues. V was shortened by 1 base and J by 4 bases, with 13 bases between the two germline ends.

V is TRBV18 and J is TRBJ1-4, with D unclear. CDR3 length equals 16 residues. The germline CDR1 and CDR2 sequences are KGHSH and LQKENI. Trimming stripped 3 bases from V and 0 bases from J, with 11 bases between. The CDR3, as DNA: TGTGCCAGCTCACCTCCCAGCCTTGCAACTAATGAAAAACTGTTTTTT. Amino acid sequence: CASSPPSLATNEKLFF. Based on the CDR3 plus reference TRBV18 and TRBJ1-4, the full variable domain is NAGVMQNPRHLVRRRGQEARLRCSPMKGHSHVYWYRQLPEEGLKFMVYLQKENIIDESGMPKERFSAEFPKEGPSILRIQQVVRGDSAAYFCASSPPSLATNEKLFFGSGTQLSVL.

This clone was seen a single time. The chain couples TRBV29-1 to TRBJ1-2, with unresolved D. CDR1 is SQVTM, CDR2 ANQGSEA, per germline. Trimming pared 6 bases from V and 2 bases from J, leaving 13 bases between. The CDR3 runs 13 residues. CDR3 protein: CSVAEGWNYGYTF. The DNA for the CDR3 is TGCAGCGTGGCTGAGGGATGGAACTATGGCTACACCTTC. Full variable domain (missing parts from reference TRBV29-1 and TRBJ1-2): SAVISQKPSRDICQRGTSLTIQCQVDSQVTMMFWYRQQPGQSLTLIATANQGSEATYESGFVIDKFPISRPNLTFSTLTVSNMSPEDSSIYLCSVAEGWNYGYTFGSGTRLTVV.

The sample holds one count of this clone. V and J are TRBV29-1 and TRBJ1-4, with no clear D. From germline, CDR1 is SQVTM and CDR2 ANQGSEA. The CDR3 is 10 amino acids. V was pared by 7 bases and J by 3 bases, with 3 bases between. The CDR3 DNA reads as TGCAGCGCGTCTAATGAAAAACTGTTTTTT. As protein: CSASNEKLFF.

The J gene is TRBJ2-3, the V gene TRBV7-2, with D possibly matching TRBD2 (5 bases). The V gene's germline CDR1 is SGHTA and CDR2 FQGNSA. There are 14 residues in the CDR3. Trimming took 3 bases from V and 5 from J, leaving 12 bases between them. This CDR3 is CASSFMRVQDTQYF. CDR3 bases: TGTGCCAGCAGCTTCATGAGGGTACAAGATACGCAGTATTTT.

The CDR3 here is CASSQAGTGGPYGYTF. In DNA, the CDR3 is TGCGCCAGCAGCCAAGCGGGGACAGGGGGACCCTATGGCTACACCTTC. The V call is TRBV4-1, the J call TRBJ1-2; 11 bases map to TRBD1. The CDR3 loop spans 16 amino acids. Germline values: CDR1 MGHRA, CDR2 YSYEKL. V dropped 1 base and J dropped 4; count of bases not matched to a gene: 5.

The gene calls are TRBV28 and TRBJ1-6; D uncertain. CDR3 length: 14 amino acids. The germline CDR1 and CDR2 sequences are MDHEN and SYDVKM. Trimming pared 2 bases from V and 7 bases from J, leaving 9 bases between. CDR3 sequence reads: CASSLMVYNSPLHF. The DNA for the CDR3 is TGTGCCAGCAGTTTAATGGTATACAATTCACCCCTCCACTTT.

The chain recombines TRBV12-3 or TRBV12-4 with TRBJ1-2, with TRBD1 matching over 7 bases. The CDR3 extends over 13 amino acids. V was pared by 3 bases and J by 8 bases, with 6 bases of the junction left unmatched. CDR3 coding DNA: TGTGCCAGCAGTTTTGAGGGGGCGAGAGGCTACACCTTC. Translated, it gives CASSFEGARGYTF.

The chain uses TRBV27 and TRBJ1-3, with TRBD1 matching 12 bases. This CDR3 has 14 residues. The V segment lost 6 bases and the J segment 6 bases; nucleotides outside the gene matches: 3. Germline V gives CDR1 MNHEY, CDR2 SMNVEV (reference sequence). The CDR3 DNA sequence: TGTGCCAGCAGAAAGGGACAGGGGGCAAACACCATATATTTT. Translating gives CASRKGQGANTIYF.

The chain combines TRBV7-2 with TRBJ1-1; D remains unclear. Trimming pared 0 bases from V and 2 bases from J, leaving 7 bases between. CDR1 and CDR2 from the germline V gene are SGHTA and FQGNSA. The CDR3 extends over 14 amino acids. The CDR3 loop reads CASSLAWGNTEAFF. The CDR3 DNA reads as TGTGCCAGCAGCTTAGCTTGGGGAAACACTGAAGCTTTCTTT.

V is TRBV5-4 and J is TRBJ2-7; D perhaps matches TRBD1 (6 bases). The germline V and J ends were trimmed by 2 bases and 6 bases, with 12 bases remaining between them. This CDR3 is 13 amino acids long. Looked up from germline, CDR1 is SGHNT and CDR2 is YYREEE (reference sequence). CDR3 nucleotides: TGTGCCAGCAGCTTCAGGGGATTGGGCGAGCAGTACTTC. Translated, it gives CASSFRGLGEQYF.

The chain uses TRBV10-3 and TRBJ1-6, with unresolved D. The CDR3 extends over 14 amino acids. Germline CDR1 is ENHRY and CDR2 is SYGVKD. Trimming cost V 0 bases and J 7 bases, with 7 bases left between them. The CDR3 sequence is CAISESDGNSPLHF. Here the CDR3 DNA reads TGTGCCATCAGTGAGTCCGACGGGAATTCACCCCTCCACTTT.

The chain has TRBV2 and TRBJ1-2; D is unresolved. V lost 6 bases and J 3 bases, leaving 14 bases between the germline ends. The length of the CDR3 is 14 residues. The germline gives CDR1 SNHLY, CDR2 FYNNEI. The CDR3 nucleotides are TGTGCCAGCAGCGATAACTTTCTAGACTATGGCTACACCTTC. Protein sequence: CASSDNFLDYGYTF.